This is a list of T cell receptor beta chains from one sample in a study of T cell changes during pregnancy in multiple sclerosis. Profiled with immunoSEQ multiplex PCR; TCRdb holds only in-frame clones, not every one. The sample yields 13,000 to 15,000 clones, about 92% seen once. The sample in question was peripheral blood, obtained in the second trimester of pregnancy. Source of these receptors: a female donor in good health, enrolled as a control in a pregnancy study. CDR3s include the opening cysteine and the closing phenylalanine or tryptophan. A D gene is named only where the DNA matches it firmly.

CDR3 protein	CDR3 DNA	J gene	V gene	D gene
CASSFSGESGNTIYF	TGCGCCAGCAGCTTCTCAGGGGAATCTGGAAACACCATATATTTT	TRBJ1-3	TRBV5-1	NA
CASSELTGIQETQYF	TGTGCCAGCAGTGAATTGACAGGGATTCAAGAGACCCAGTACTTC	TRBJ2-5	TRBV25-1	TRBD1
CASSYSTGFTGNTIYF	TGTGCCAGCAGTTACTCGACAGGCTTTACCGGAAACACCATATATTTT	TRBJ1-3	TRBV6-5	NA
CASSESLIRDTQNIQYF	TGCGCCAGCAGTGAGTCCTTAATCCGGGACACTCAAAACATTCAGTACTTC	TRBJ2-4	TRBV10-2	NA
CASSKSSYNEQFF	TGTGCCAGCAGCAAGAGCTCCTACAATGAGCAGTTCTTC	TRBJ2-1	TRBV9	NA
CASSLESGSLYEQYF	TGTGCCAGCAGCTTAGAGAGCGGGAGTCTCTACGAGCAGTACTTC	TRBJ2-7	TRBV11-3	TRBD2
CASSPRDRGRFTEAFF	TGTGCCAGCAGTCCGCGGGACAGGGGGCGGTTCACTGAAGCTTTCTTT	TRBJ1-1	TRBV27	TRBD1
CATNLYRGTSTDTQYF	TGTGCCACCAATCTATACAGGGGAACGAGCACAGATACGCAGTATTTT	TRBJ2-3	TRBV28	TRBD1
CASSSASGYNEQFF	TGCGCCAGCAGCAGCGCTAGCGGATACAATGAGCAGTTCTTC	TRBJ2-1	TRBV5-1	TRBD2
CASSQVTGVNQPQHF	TGTGCCAGCAGCCAAGTGACAGGGGTCAATCAGCCCCAGCATTTT	TRBJ1-5	TRBV4-2	TRBD1